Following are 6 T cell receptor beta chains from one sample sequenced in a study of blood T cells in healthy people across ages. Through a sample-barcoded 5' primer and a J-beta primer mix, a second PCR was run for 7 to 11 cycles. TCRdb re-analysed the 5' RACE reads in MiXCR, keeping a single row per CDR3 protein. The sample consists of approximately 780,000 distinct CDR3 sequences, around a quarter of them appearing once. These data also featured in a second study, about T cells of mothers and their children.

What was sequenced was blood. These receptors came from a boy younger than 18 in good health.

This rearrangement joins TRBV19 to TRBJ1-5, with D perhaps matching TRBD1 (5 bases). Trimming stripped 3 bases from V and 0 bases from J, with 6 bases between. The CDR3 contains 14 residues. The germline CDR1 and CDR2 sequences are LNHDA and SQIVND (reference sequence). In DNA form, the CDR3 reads TGTGCCAGTAGTATCAGGGTTAGCAATCAGCCCCAGCATTTT. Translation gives CASSIRVSNQPQHF.

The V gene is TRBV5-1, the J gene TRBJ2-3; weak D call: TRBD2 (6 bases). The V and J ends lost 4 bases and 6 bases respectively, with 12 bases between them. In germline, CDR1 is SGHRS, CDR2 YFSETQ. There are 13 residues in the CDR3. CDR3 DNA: TGCGCCAGCAGCCGGGCCCGGGGGGATACGCAGTATTTT. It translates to CASSRARGDTQYF. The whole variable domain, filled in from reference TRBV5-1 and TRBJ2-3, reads KAGVTQTPRYLIKTRGQQVTLSCSPISGHRSVSWYQQTPGQGLQFLFEYFSETQRNKGNFPGRFSGRQFSNSRSEMNVSTLELGDSALYLCASSRARGDTQYFGPGTRLTVL.

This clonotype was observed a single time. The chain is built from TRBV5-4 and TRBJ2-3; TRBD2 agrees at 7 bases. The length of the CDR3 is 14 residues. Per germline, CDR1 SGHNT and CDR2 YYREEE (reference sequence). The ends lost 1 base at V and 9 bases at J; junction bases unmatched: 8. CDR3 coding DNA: TGTGCCAGCAGCTTGCGAGGGACTACGGAGACGCAGTATTTT. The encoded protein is CASSLRGTTETQYF. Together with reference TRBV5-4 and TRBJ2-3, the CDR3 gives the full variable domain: ETGVTQSPTHLIKTRGQQVTLRCSSQSGHNTVSWYQQALGQGPQFIFQYYREEENGRGNFPPRFSGLQFPNYSSELNVNALELDDSALYLCASSLRGTTETQYFGPGTRLTVL.

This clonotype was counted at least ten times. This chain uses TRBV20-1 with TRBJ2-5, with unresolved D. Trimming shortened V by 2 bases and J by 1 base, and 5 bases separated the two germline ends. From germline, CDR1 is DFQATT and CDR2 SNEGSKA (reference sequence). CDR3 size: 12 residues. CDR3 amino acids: CSARTVQETQYF. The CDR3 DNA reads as TGCAGTGCTAGAACAGTCCAAGAGACCCAGTACTTC.

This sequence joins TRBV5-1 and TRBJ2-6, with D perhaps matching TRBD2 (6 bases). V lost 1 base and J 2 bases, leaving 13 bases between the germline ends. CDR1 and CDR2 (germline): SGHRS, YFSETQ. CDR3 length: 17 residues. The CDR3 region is CASSLLEGSAGANVLTF. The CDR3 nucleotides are TGCGCCAGCAGCTTGTTGGAGGGGAGTGCTGGGGCCAACGTCCTGACTTTC.

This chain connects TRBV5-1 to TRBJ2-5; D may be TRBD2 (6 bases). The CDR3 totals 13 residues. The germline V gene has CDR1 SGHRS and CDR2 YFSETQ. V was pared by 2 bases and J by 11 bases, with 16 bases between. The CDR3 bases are TGCGCCAGCAGCTTTGGGGGGACTGGCCCACAGTACTTC. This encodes CASSFGGTGPQYF.